This T cell receptor beta chain is drawn from a study of blood T cells in healthy people across ages. Concerning this clonotype: The antigen remains unidentified.

A second PCR of about 6 to 12 cycles used a sample-barcoded 5' primer and a J-beta primer mix. Each CDR3 protein gets one entry after TCRdb re-called the 5' RACE reads with MiXCR. The table includes some 1 million distinct CDR3 sequences, 40% to 55% detected once. Study observations and caveats: Greater diversity and more naive CD4+ cells were seen in long-lived donors than in aged donors. Roughly linearly, TCR beta diversity per million T cells fell as age increased.

Caucasian, healthy and from Russia, the donors were aged between about 6 and 100. Each donor gave about 9.3 milliliters of peripheral blood. V shed 1 base and J shed 8 bases, with 15 bases lying between them. This CDR3 is 14 amino acids long. CDR1 SQVTM and CDR2 ANQGSEA come from the germline V gene. The rearrangement links TRBV29-1 to TRBJ2-1; D is uncertain. The TCR comes from a woman in her sixties or seventies in good health. Sequencing used blood. DNA of the CDR3: TGCAGCGTTGAAGGGGGTATAGCCCCCCATGAGCAGTTCTTC. It specifies CSVEGGIAPHEQFF.